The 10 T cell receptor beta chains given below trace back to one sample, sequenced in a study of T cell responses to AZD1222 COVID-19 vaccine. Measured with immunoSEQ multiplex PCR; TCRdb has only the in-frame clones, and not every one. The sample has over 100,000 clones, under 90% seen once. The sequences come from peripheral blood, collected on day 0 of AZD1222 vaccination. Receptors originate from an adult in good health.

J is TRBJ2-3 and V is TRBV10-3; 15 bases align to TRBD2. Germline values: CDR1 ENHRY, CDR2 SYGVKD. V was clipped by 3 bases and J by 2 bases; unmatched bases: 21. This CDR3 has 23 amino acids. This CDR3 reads CAISDSPPGTSGGPWDLTDTQYF. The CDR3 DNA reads TGTGCCATCAGTGATTCACCTCCAGGGACTAGCGGGGGGCCCTGGGACCTCACAGATACGCAGTATTTT.

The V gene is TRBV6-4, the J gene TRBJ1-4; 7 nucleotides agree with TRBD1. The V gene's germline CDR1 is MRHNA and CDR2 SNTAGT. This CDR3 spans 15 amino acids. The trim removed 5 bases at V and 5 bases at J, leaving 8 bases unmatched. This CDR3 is CASSPTGASNEKLFF. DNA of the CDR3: TGTGCCAGCAGTCCTACAGGGGCCTCGAATGAAAAACTGTTTTTT.

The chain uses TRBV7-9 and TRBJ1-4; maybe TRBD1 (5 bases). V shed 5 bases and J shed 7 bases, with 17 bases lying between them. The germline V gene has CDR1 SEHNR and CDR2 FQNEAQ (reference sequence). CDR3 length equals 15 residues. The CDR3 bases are TGTGCCAGCAGCACAGCCATCCGGGGCCTTGAAAAACTGTTTTTT. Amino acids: CASSTAIRGLEKLFF.

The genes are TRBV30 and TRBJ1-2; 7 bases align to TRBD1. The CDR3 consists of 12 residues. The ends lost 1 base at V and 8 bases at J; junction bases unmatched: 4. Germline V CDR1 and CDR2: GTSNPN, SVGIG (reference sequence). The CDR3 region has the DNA TGTGCCTGGAGTGAGGACAGGACGGGCTACACCTTC. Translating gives CAWSEDRTGYTF.

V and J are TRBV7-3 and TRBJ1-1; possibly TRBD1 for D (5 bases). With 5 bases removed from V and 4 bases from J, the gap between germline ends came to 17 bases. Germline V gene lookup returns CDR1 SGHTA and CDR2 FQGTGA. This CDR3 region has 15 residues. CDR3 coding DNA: TGTGCCAGCAGCCCCGGACCGGGGGGGAGCACTGAAGCTTTCTTT. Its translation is CASSPGPGGSTEAFF.

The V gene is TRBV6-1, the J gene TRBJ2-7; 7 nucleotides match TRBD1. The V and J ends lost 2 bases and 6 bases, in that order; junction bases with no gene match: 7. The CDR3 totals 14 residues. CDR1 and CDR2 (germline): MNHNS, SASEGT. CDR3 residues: CASSETGQKSEQYF. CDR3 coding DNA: TGTGCCAGCAGTGAAACGGGACAGAAGAGCGAGCAGTACTTC.

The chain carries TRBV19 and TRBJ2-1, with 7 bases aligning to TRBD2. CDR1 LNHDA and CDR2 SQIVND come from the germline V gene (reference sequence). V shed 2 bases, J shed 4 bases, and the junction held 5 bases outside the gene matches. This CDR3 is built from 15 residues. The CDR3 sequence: CASSIRGEGYNEQFF. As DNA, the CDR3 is TGTGCCAGTAGTATACGGGGGGAGGGGTACAATGAGCAGTTCTTC. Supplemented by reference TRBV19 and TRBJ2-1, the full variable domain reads DGGITQSPKYLFRKEGQNVTLSCEQNLNHDAMYWYRQDPGQGLRLIYYSQIVNDFQKGDIAEGYSVSREKKESFPLTVTSAQKNPTAFYLCASSIRGEGYNEQFFGPGTRLTVL.

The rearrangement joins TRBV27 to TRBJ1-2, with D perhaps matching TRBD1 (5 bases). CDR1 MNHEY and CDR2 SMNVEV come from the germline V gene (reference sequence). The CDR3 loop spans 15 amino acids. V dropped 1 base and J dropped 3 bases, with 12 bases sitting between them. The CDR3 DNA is TGTGCCAGCAGTTTATGGGGCCAAGGGGACTATGGCTACACCTTC. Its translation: CASSLWGQGDYGYTF.

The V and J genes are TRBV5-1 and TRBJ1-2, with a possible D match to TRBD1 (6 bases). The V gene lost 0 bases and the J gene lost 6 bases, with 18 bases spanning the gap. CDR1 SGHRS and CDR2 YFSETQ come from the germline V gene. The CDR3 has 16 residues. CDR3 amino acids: CASSLAPGQMGDGYTF. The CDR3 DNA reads TGCGCCAGCAGCTTGGCCCCCGGACAGATGGGAGATGGCTACACCTTC.

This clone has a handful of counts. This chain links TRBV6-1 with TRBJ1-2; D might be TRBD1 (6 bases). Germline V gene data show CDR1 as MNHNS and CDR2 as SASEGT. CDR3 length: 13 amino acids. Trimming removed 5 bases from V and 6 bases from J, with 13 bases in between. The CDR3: CASSFQGFNGYTF. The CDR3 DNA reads TGTGCCAGCAGTTTTCAGGGGTTTAATGGCTACACCTTC.